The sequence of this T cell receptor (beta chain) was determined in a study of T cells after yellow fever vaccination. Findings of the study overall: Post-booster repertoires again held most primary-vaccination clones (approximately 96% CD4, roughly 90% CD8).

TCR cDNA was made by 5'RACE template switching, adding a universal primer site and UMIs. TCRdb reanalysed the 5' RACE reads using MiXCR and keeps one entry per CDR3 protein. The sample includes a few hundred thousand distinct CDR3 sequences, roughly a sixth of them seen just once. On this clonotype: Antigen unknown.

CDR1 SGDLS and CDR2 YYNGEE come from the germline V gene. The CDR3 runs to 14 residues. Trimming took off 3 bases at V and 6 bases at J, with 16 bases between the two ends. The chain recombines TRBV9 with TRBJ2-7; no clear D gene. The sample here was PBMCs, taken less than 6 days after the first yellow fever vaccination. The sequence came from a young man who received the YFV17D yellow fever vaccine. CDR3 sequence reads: CASSAPSAHSEQYF. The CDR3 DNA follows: TGTGCCAGCAGCGCCCCCTCGGCCCACTCCGAGCAGTACTTC.